Below are 20 T cell receptor beta chains sequenced from a single sample in a study of OX40 agonist ivuxolimab in advanced cancers. This table comes from immunoSEQ multiplex PCR, and its TCRdb copy is limited to in-frame clones, with some not included. There are tens of thousands of clones in the sample; more than 75% occur only once, and more than 30% lies in the top ten. The material sequenced was CD4+ or CD8+ T cells sorted from blood, taken in a trial of the OX40 agonist ivuxolimab. The receptors were sampled from an adult with an advanced solid tumor such as melanoma, head and neck, liver or kidney cancer.

The V gene is TRBV12-2, the J gene TRBJ1-6; the listed D gene, TRBD1, was not tested against the DNA. TRBV12-2 is tagged as a pseudogene. The length of the CDR3 is 17 residues. CDR3 region: CASRPLPRDSRVSPLHF. CDR3 nucleotides: TGTGCAAGTCGCCCCCTTCCCCGGGACAGTCGGGTCTCACCCCTCCACTTT.

The chain carries TRBV6-1 and TRBJ2-7; the D is unclear. The V end was cut by 4 bases, the J end by 3 bases, with 7 bases between. The CDR3 is 12 residues long. The germline gives CDR1 MNHNS, CDR2 SASEGT. CDR3 protein: CASSAAGYEQYF. CDR3 bases: TGTGCCAGCAGTGCGGCAGGCTACGAGCAGTACTTC.

In its sample, this clone was seen once. The chain couples TRBV4-1 to TRBJ2-1; 13 nucleotides line up with TRBD2. The V gene end was trimmed by 8 bases and the J gene end by 1 base; junction bases not matched to a gene: 11. Germline V gene data show CDR1 as MGHRA and CDR2 as YSYEKL. CDR3 length: 18 amino acids. As DNA, the CDR3 is TGCGCCAGCCTGGGACTAGCGGGGAGAGATGCTTCCTACAATGAGCAGTTCTTC. This encodes CASLGLAGRDASYNEQFF.

This CDR3 reads CASSEYWTGDSTDTQYF. The CDR3 region has the DNA TGTGCCAGCAGTGAATACTGGACAGGGGATAGCACAGATACGCAGTATTTT. The V call is TRBV25-1, the J call TRBJ2-3; 9 bases fit TRBD1. The CDR3 length is 17 residues. With 0 bases clipped from V and 0 bases from J, the junction kept 4 bases outside the gene matches. The germline V gene encodes CDR1 MGHDK and CDR2 SYGVNS.

V and J are TRBV30 and TRBJ2-1; no definite D call. Germline CDR1 is GTSNPN and CDR2 is SVGIG (reference sequence). The CDR3 runs to 19 residues. V was clipped by 3 bases and J by 8 bases, with 32 bases between them. As DNA, the CDR3 is TGTGCCTGGAGACCCATACACACAACGTCAATTCAAGAAACAGATGAGCAGTTCTTC. It translates to CAWRPIHTTSIQETDEQFF.

This chain uses TRBV5-6 with TRBJ2-3; D gene ambiguous. V dropped 3 bases and J dropped 3 bases, with 2 bases sitting between them. Germline assignment: CDR1 SGHDT and CDR2 YYEEEE. The CDR3 is 11 residues long. The chain's CDR3 is CASSSTDTQYF. Written as DNA, the CDR3 is TGTGCCAGCAGCTCTACAGATACGCAGTATTTT.

The J gene is TRBJ1-1, the V gene TRBV28; the D is unclear. V was pared by 3 bases and J by 2 bases, with 10 bases between. The CDR3 length is 14 residues. The V gene's germline CDR1 is MDHEN and CDR2 SYDVKM. The CDR3 DNA is TGTGCCAGCAGTTTCCACAGAACTAACACTGAAGCTTTCTTT. Protein sequence: CASSFHRTNTEAFF. The whole variable domain, remainder taken from reference TRBV28 and TRBJ1-1, is DVKVTQSSRYLVKRTGEKVFLECVQDMDHENMFWYRQDPGLGLRLIYFSYDVKMKEKGDIPEGYSVSREKKERFSLILESASTNQTSMYLCASSFHRTNTEAFFGQGTRLTVV.

In its sample, this clone ranks as medium-sized. The chain has TRBV6-5 and TRBJ1-1; D call uncertain. CDR3 size: 14 residues. V was trimmed by 6 bases and J by 3 bases, leaving 14 bases between them. CDR1 and CDR2 (germline): MNHEY, SVGAGI. The CDR3 sequence is CASSILQVDTEAFF. CDR3 DNA sequence: TGTGCCAGCAGCATCCTTCAAGTGGACACTGAAGCTTTCTTT.

The V and J genes are TRBV6-6 and TRBJ1-2; 7 positions agree with TRBD1. There are 15 residues in the CDR3. V was pared by 4 bases and J by 2 bases, with 7 bases of the junction left unmatched. Germline CDR1 is MNHNY and CDR2 is SVGAGI (reference sequence). Here the CDR3 reads CASSSTGTVNYGYTF. CDR3 nucleotides: TGTGCCAGCAGTTCAACCGGGACAGTCAACTATGGCTACACCTTC.

This clone was recorded at least ten times. This chain joins TRBV5-1 and TRBJ2-3; TRBD1 agrees at 7 bases. Trimming removed 9 bases from V and 0 bases from J; junction bases left unmatched: 7. The CDR3 consists of 14 residues. CDR1 and CDR2 (germline): SGHRS, YFSETQ. The chain's CDR3 is CATKGQLSTDTQYF. In DNA form, the CDR3 reads TGCGCCACTAAGGGACAGTTAAGCACAGATACGCAGTATTTT.

This sequence joins TRBV2 and TRBJ2-1, with D possibly called TRBD1 or TRBD2 (6 bases each). Between the trimmed V and J ends, which lost 6 bases and 8 bases, there was a span of 14 bases. CDR3 size: 13 residues. Germline lookup yields CDR1 SNHLY and CDR2 FYNNEI. This chain's CDR3 is CASSGGPWDEQFF. CDR3 nucleotides: TGTGCCAGCAGCGGGGGCCCGTGGGATGAGCAGTTCTTC.

This clone has a single count. The V call is TRBV4-1, the J call TRBJ1-1; weak D call: TRBD1 (6 bases). The V and J ends lost 1 base and 0 bases respectively, with 18 bases between them. Germline CDR1 reads MGHRA; CDR2 reads YSYEKL. The length of the CDR3 is 18 residues. The CDR3 spells CASSQVGGPHTVNTEAFF. The CDR3 DNA reads TGCGCCAGCAGCCAAGTGGGGGGGCCACACACAGTGAACACTGAAGCTTTCTTT.

CDR3 in DNA: TGCGCCAGCAGCCCCCACCCTGGAAACACCATATATTTT. The encoded protein is CASSPHPGNTIYF. V gene TRBV5-1 combines with J gene TRBJ1-3, with D uncertain. This CDR3 has 13 amino acids. CDR1 is SGHRS, CDR2 YFSETQ, per germline. V was clipped by 4 bases and J by 2 bases, with 7 bases between them.

This sequence joins TRBV4-1 and TRBJ1-1, with D possibly being TRBD1 (5 bases). The CDR3 consists of 13 residues. V was trimmed by 4 bases and J by 3 bases, leaving 9 bases between them. Germline CDR1 reads MGHRA; CDR2 reads YSYEKL. CDR3 nucleotides: TGCGCCAGCAGCCGCGTGGGGGACACTGAAGCTTTCTTT. It translates to CASSRVGDTEAFF.

The chain carries TRBV11-2 and TRBJ2-1; D not certain. Looked up from germline, CDR1 is SGHAT and CDR2 is FQNNGV. Trimming took off 5 bases at V and 7 bases at J, with 9 bases between the two ends. This CDR3 is built from 12 residues. CDR3 loop: CASSPTQNEQFF. CDR3 sequence (DNA): TGTGCCAGCAGCCCGACCCAGAATGAGCAGTTCTTC. The variable domain in full, completed from reference TRBV11-2 and TRBJ2-1, reads EAGVAQSPRYKIIEKRQSVAFWCNPISGHATLYWYQQILGQGPKLLIQFQNNGVVDDSQLPKDRFSAERLKGVDSTLKIQPAKLEDSAVYLCASSPTQNEQFFGPGTRLTVL.

The chain employs TRBV7-6 and TRBJ2-7; 11 nucleotides line up with TRBD1. There are 16 residues in the CDR3. The germline CDR1 and CDR2 sequences are SGHVS and FNYEAQ. Trimming at V came to 3 bases and at J to 4 bases, leaving 8 bases not matched to a gene. This chain's CDR3 is CASSFGTGGRRYEQYF. The CDR3 region has the DNA TGTGCCAGCAGCTTCGGGACAGGGGGGAGGCGGTACGAGCAGTACTTC.

In this sample, this clone turned up once. V is TRBV5-6 and J is TRBJ1-1; D is ambiguous. Germline V gene sequence: CDR1 SGHDT, CDR2 YYEEEE. This CDR3 region has 12 residues. The V and J ends lost 1 base and 6 bases respectively, with 7 bases between them. The CDR3 reads CASSLTDAEAFF. The CDR3 DNA follows: TGTGCCAGCAGCTTGACCGACGCTGAAGCTTTCTTT.

The rearrangement links TRBV5-1 to TRBJ2-7, with 7 bases aligning to TRBD1. V shed 8 bases, J shed 6 bases, and the junction held 11 bases outside the gene matches. Germline V gene data show CDR1 as SGHRS and CDR2 as YFSETQ. The CDR3 has 13 residues. In nucleotides, the CDR3 is TGCGCCAGTTATGGGACAGAATCTTCCGAGCAGTACTTC. Its protein is CASYGTESSEQYF. Complete variable domain (other parts from reference TRBV5-1 and TRBJ2-7): KAGVTQTPRYLIKTRGQQVTLSCSPISGHRSVSWYQQTPGQGLQFLFEYFSETQRNKGNFPGRFSGRQFSNSRSEMNVSTLELGDSALYLCASYGTESSEQYFGPGTRLTVT.

This clone was counted a single time. The chain employs TRBV11-2 and TRBJ1-5; D remains unclear. Trimming cost V 8 bases and J 0 bases, with 11 bases left between them. The CDR3 runs 14 residues. Germline CDR1 is SGHAT and CDR2 is FQNNGV. CDR3 nucleotides: TGTGCCAGCTCCAGCGGGTATAGCAATCAGCCCCAGCATTTT. It specifies CASSSGYSNQPQHF. Based on the CDR3 plus reference TRBV11-2 and TRBJ1-5, the full variable domain is EAGVAQSPRYKIIEKRQSVAFWCNPISGHATLYWYQQILGQGPKLLIQFQNNGVVDDSQLPKDRFSAERLKGVDSTLKIQPAKLEDSAVYLCASSSGYSNQPQHFGDGTRLSIL.

This clone was observed a few times. The chain recombines TRBV6-6 with TRBJ1-2; D possibly corresponds to TRBD1 (6 bases). Germline loops: CDR1 MNHNY, CDR2 SVGAGI (reference sequence). Deletions cut 10 bases from V and 7 bases from J, with 13 bases between. This CDR3 is built from 11 residues. The CDR3 DNA follows: TGTGCCACCGGGACATTGACTGGCTACACCTTC. Protein: CATGTLTGYTF.